This T cell receptor beta chain was documented in a study of cytomegalovirus exposure and HLA in healthy donors. General observations from the study: In a later analysis, TCR association rates varied by HLA locus: DRB1 most, HLA-C fewest. The authors later found most CMV-associated TCR beta chains appeared HLA-restricted.

PCR involved 60 Vbeta and 13 Jbeta primers. TCRdb keeps only in-frame clones here, not all; method: immunoSEQ multiplex PCR. This table holds some 200,000 clones, 75% to 85% found once. This clone is a singleton in its sample. What it binds is unknown. Germline CDR1 reads GTSNPN; CDR2 reads SVGIG (reference sequence). The CDR3 contains 18 residues. After removal of 0 bases from V and 1 base from J, the junction contained 7 bases not matched to a gene. This clonotype was sampled from a woman aged 18 to 35 in good health and CMV-seronegative. V usage is TRBV30 and J usage is TRBJ2-3; 13 positions match TRBD2. Material: PBMCs. The CDR3 coding sequence is TGTGCCTGGAGTGTAACTAGCGGGAGGGTTGGTGGCACAGATACGCAGTATTTT. Its protein product is CAWSVTSGRVGGTDTQYF.